This T cell receptor (beta chain) was documented in a study of shared clonotypes between healthy human individuals. As for the study in general: Every donor yielded three CD4 naive, three CD4 memory, two CD8 naive and one CD8 memory plate.

Comment on this clone: The antigen remains undetermined.

Trimming took 3 bases from V and 6 from J; bases not matched to a gene: 10. This CDR3 has 15 residues. CDR1 is LNHDA, CDR2 SQIVND, per germline (reference sequence). Study conclusions and caveats: A handful of donors showed sharing of approximately 5% of naive CD4 clonotypes. Clonotypes shared by all four sorted-subset donors had higher generation probabilities than non-shared clonotypes.

Sequenced by immunoSEQ multiplex PCR; TCRdb stores in-frame clones only, minus some. The table lists nearly 1 million clones, approximately 80% of them singletons. This TCR was recovered from a man aged 18 to 35 in good health. The sequenced material came from memory CD4+ T cells sorted from blood. Indicated subset: CD45RA-negative fraction. This rearrangement joins TRBV19 to TRBJ1-1; TRBD1 aligns across 7 bases. Here the CDR3 DNA reads TGTGCCAGTAGTATCACCGGGACAGCCCTCGCTGAAGCTTTCTTT. Translating it yields CASSITGTALAEAFF.